These 28 T cell receptor beta chains were all obtained from the same sample, sequenced in a study of vaccination effects on CD4 cells after COVID-19. Viral peptide pools were used in the ViraFEST assay to expand antigen-specific CD4+ T cells, and sequencing came afterward. Around day 10 of culture, CD4+ T cells were separated out. From March to December 2020, the person had a SARS-CoV-2 infection that was confirmed by PCR. The antigens of these receptors remain unknown. Clones were read by immunoSEQ multiplex PCR, and TCRdb kept only the in-frame ones, dropping some. The sample holds more than 20,000 clones; approximately 62% are singletons and the top ten take 18%. The input for sequencing was CD4+ T cells from PBMCs cultured with SARS-CoV-2 spike peptides, taken before COVID-19 vaccination. The source is a human donor who had a prior SARS-CoV-2 infection.

This sequence joins TRBV6-2 or TRBV6-3 and TRBJ2-1, with 8 bases identical to TRBD2. There are 15 residues in the CDR3. J gave up 6 bases and V 6 bases, and 10 bases lay outside the gene matches. Germline CDR1 reads MNHEY; CDR2 reads SVGEGT. For the CDR3, the DNA is TGTGCCAGCAGCACAAGCGGGGGAGGGTTCAATGAGCAGTTCTTC. Its protein is CASSTSGGGFNEQFF.

This clone has only a few counts. The chain recombines TRBV5-5 with TRBJ1-2; D possibly corresponds to TRBD1 (5 bases). CDR3 size: 14 residues. CDR1 and CDR2 (germline): SGHKS, YYEKEE (reference sequence). The V gene lost 0 bases and the J gene lost 5 bases, with 11 bases spanning the gap. The DNA of the CDR3 is TGTGCCAGCAGCTTGGCTACCAGGGCTTATGGCTACACCTTC. Residues: CASSLATRAYGYTF.

This clone is hyperexpanded within its sample. The chain carries TRBV30 and TRBJ1-1; 7 nucleotides align to TRBD1. The CDR3 is 13 residues long. CDR1 GTSNPN and CDR2 SVGIG come from the germline V gene (reference sequence). The ends lost 2 bases at V and 2 bases at J; junction bases unmatched: 2. In nucleotides, the CDR3 is TGTGCCTGGAGTAGGGACAGTAACACTGAAGCTTTCTTT. This codes for CAWSRDSNTEAFF.

V and J are TRBV9 and TRBJ1-2; D ambiguous. Trimming took 6 bases from V and 2 from J, leaving 17 bases between them. The germline gives CDR1 SGDLS, CDR2 YYNGEE. The length of the CDR3 is 15 residues. The CDR3 spells CASILRGGPNYGYTF. In nucleotides, the CDR3 is TGTGCCAGCATCCTCCGGGGAGGGCCCAACTATGGCTACACCTTC.

Only one count was recorded for this clone. The chain recombines TRBV6-5 with TRBJ1-6, with D uncertain. CDR1 and CDR2 from the germline V gene are MNHEY and SVGAGI. This CDR3 has 15 amino acids. The ends were cut back, 0 bases at V and 8 bases at J, with 11 bases in the middle. The CDR3 bases are TGTGCCAGCAGTTACTCGCGGGCCCCCCATTCACCCCTCCACTTT. Translating it yields CASSYSRAPHSPLHF.

This clone was counted once. The rearrangement joins TRBV2 to TRBJ1-4; D is undetermined. Germline CDR1 reads SNHLY; CDR2 reads FYNNEI. The CDR3 extends over 14 amino acids. V lost 2 bases and J lost 5, with 9 bases in between. CDR3 residues: CASSELAVNEKLFF. The CDR3 DNA reads TGTGCCAGCAGTGAACTAGCAGTGAATGAAAAACTGTTTTTT.

The CDR3 region is CASSPSGLGALHF. The CDR3 nucleotides read TGTGCCAGCTCACCTTCGGGCCTTGGGGCCCTCCACTTT. J is TRBJ1-6 and V is TRBV18; D ambiguous. V shed 3 bases and J shed 14 bases, with 14 bases lying between them. The CDR3 covers 13 residues. Germline assignment: CDR1 KGHSH and CDR2 LQKENI.

In DNA, the CDR3 is TGTGCCGCCTGTCTTGCGCTTAACTATGGCTACACCTTC. Its protein product is CAACLALNYGYTF. This rearrangement joins TRBV10-3 to TRBJ1-2; D is unclear. The V end was cut by 11 bases, the J end by 1 base, with 14 bases between. The CDR3 contains 13 residues. Germline-derived CDR1 and CDR2 are ENHRY and SYGVKD.

This clone has only a few counts. V is TRBV5-4 and J is TRBJ2-7, with 11 nucleotides matching TRBD2. Germline CDR1 reads SGHNT; CDR2 reads YYREEE (reference sequence). The CDR3 runs to 14 residues. Trimming took 5 bases from V and 4 from J; bases not matched to a gene: 5. CDR3 amino acids: CASRPTSGSYEQYF. The DNA for the CDR3 is TGTGCCAGCAGACCCACTAGCGGGAGTTACGAGCAGTACTTC.

This chain uses TRBV18 with TRBJ2-2; TRBD1 matches 8 bases. The trim removed 2 bases at V and 7 bases at J, leaving 9 bases unmatched. The germline CDR1 and CDR2 sequences are KGHSH and LQKENI. The CDR3 consists of 16 residues. The CDR3 loop is CASSPSRAGGFGELFF. As DNA, the CDR3 is TGTGCCAGCTCACCATCTCGGGCAGGGGGCTTCGGGGAGCTGTTTTTT.

This clone was detected only once. V usage is TRBV18 and J usage is TRBJ2-1, with D perhaps matching TRBD1 or TRBD2 (5 bases each). Germline CDR1 KGHSH, CDR2 LQKENI. Trimming pared 3 bases from V and 7 bases from J, leaving 13 bases between. The CDR3 extends over 14 amino acids. The CDR3 nucleotides read TGTGCCAGCTCACCGGGGGTATCGGTGAATGAGCAGTTCTTC. Translation: CASSPGVSVNEQFF.

This clone was picked up a small number of times. The V gene is TRBV2, the J gene TRBJ1-2; no clear D gene. The V gene lost 1 base and the J gene lost 4 bases, with 10 bases spanning the gap. This CDR3 is built from 14 residues. CDR1 and CDR2 from the germline V gene are SNHLY and FYNNEI. The CDR3 DNA reads as TGTGCCAGCAGTGAAGAAGGGCTGGGCTATGGCTACACCTTC. Protein: CASSEEGLGYGYTF.

The chain couples TRBV5-6 to TRBJ2-7, with TRBD2 as a possible D gene (6 bases). The CDR3 has 16 amino acids. With 7 bases removed from V and 3 bases from J, the gap between germline ends came to 23 bases. Germline V CDR1 and CDR2: SGHDT, YYEEEE. CDR3 in amino acids: CASSPLLGGSDYEQYF. The CDR3 bases are TGTGCCAGCTCACCGCTTTTGGGGGGTTCGGACTACGAGCAGTACTTC. The whole variable domain, filled in from reference TRBV5-6 and TRBJ2-7, reads DAGVTQSPTHLIKTRGQQVTLRCSPKSGHDTVSWYQQALGQGPQFIFQYYEEEERQRGNFPDRFSGHQFPNYSSELNVNALLLGDSALYLCASSPLLGGSDYEQYFGPGTRLTVT.

The chain employs TRBV4-1 and TRBJ2-1; 10 bases line up with TRBD1. The CDR3 covers 15 residues. Germline V gene lookup returns CDR1 MGHRA and CDR2 YSYEKL. V shed 1 base, J shed 7 bases, and the junction held 4 bases outside the gene matches. CDR3 sequence reads: CASSQGQGAWNEQFF. CDR3 bases: TGCGCCAGCAGCCAAGGACAGGGGGCGTGGAATGAGCAGTTCTTC.

V is TRBV6-1 and J is TRBJ2-5; a weak D match, TRBD2 (6 bases). Germline V lookup: CDR1 MNHNS, CDR2 SASEGT. V was cut by 0 bases and J by 7 bases, with 18 bases left in between. The CDR3 spans 16 residues. This CDR3 is CASSEAPGRGVGTQYF. For the CDR3, the DNA is TGTGCCAGCAGTGAAGCGCCGGGGCGGGGAGTCGGGACCCAGTACTTC.

This chain links TRBV3-1 (or the pseudogene TRBV3-2) with TRBJ1-1; D is perhaps TRBD1 (5 bases). Germline lookup yields CDR1 LGHDT and CDR2 YNNKEL (reference sequence). The germline V and J ends were trimmed by 7 bases and 5 bases, with 23 bases remaining between them. The CDR3 runs 16 residues. CDR3 coding DNA: TGTGCCAGCATCGGTGGGGGTAATCTCGTGGATACTGAAGCTTTCTTT. Translated, it gives CASIGGGNLVDTEAFF.

The chain employs TRBV18 and TRBJ2-3, with 7 bases fitting TRBD1. This CDR3 region has 15 residues. J gave up 6 bases and V 0 bases, and 6 bases lay outside the gene matches. The V gene's germline CDR1 is KGHSH and CDR2 LQKENI. In DNA form, the CDR3 reads TGTGCCAGCTCACCACCATCGCAGGGACAGGATACGCAGTATTTT. Its protein product is CASSPPSQGQDTQYF.

The V and J genes are TRBV4-1 and TRBJ2-1; no firm D call. Looked up from germline, CDR1 is MGHRA and CDR2 is YSYEKL. Trimming removed 1 base from V and 15 bases from J, with 16 bases in between. This CDR3 spans 13 amino acids. CDR3 sequence: CASSQVHLEVRFF. CDR3 nucleotides: TGCGCCAGCAGCCAAGTTCACCTCGAGGTTCGGTTCTTC.

V gene TRBV15 combines with J gene TRBJ2-3, with 10 positions matching TRBD1. With 8 bases clipped from V and 4 bases from J, the junction kept 0 bases outside the gene matches. Per germline, CDR1 LNHNV and CDR2 YYDKDF (reference sequence). CDR3 size: 12 residues. The CDR3 protein is CATGQGADTQYF. The CDR3 nucleotides read TGTGCCACCGGACAGGGGGCAGATACGCAGTATTTT.

This clone was counted between two and nine times. This chain links TRBV2 with TRBJ1-2; D is undetermined. The CDR3 has 14 amino acids. V gave up 8 bases and J gave up 1 base, with 14 bases separating them. Germline CDR1 and CDR2: SNHLY and FYNNEI. CDR3 region: CASCSQAYNYGYTF. As DNA, the CDR3 is TGTGCCAGCTGTAGTCAGGCCTATAACTATGGCTACACCTTC.

V gene TRBV27 combines with J gene TRBJ1-2, with D maybe TRBD1 (6 bases). V was pared by 4 bases and J by 3 bases, with 12 bases between. The CDR3 has 14 amino acids. Germline V gene sequence: CDR1 MNHEY, CDR2 SMNVEV (reference sequence). In DNA form, the CDR3 reads TGTGCCAGCAGTTCGTGGGACATGGACTATGGCTACACCTTC. Protein product: CASSSWDMDYGYTF.

The chain uses TRBV14 and TRBJ1-2; a weak D match, TRBD1 (5 bases). The CDR3 contains 13 residues. Germline V gene lookup returns CDR1 SGHDN and CDR2 FVKESK. V was shortened by 1 base and J by 8 bases, with 11 bases between the two germline ends. In DNA, the CDR3 is TGTGCCAGCAGCCAAGTGGGGACTTGGGGCTACACCTTC. This encodes CASSQVGTWGYTF.

V usage is TRBV2 and J usage is TRBJ2-1; TRBD1 aligns across 9 bases. The CDR3 runs 14 residues. CDR1 and CDR2 (germline): SNHLY, FYNNEI. The ends lost 7 bases at V and 12 bases at J; junction bases unmatched: 13. CDR3 nucleotide sequence: TGTGCCAGCAACTACAGGGGGCATCTTCCTGGGCAGTTCTTC. It yields the protein CASNYRGHLPGQFF.

The chain is built from TRBV10-1 and TRBJ2-3; 15 nucleotides match TRBD2. The CDR3 loop spans 16 amino acids. V gave up 7 bases and J gave up 3 bases; unmatched junction bases: 5. Germline-derived CDR1 and CDR2 are WNHNN and SYGVQD (reference sequence). This CDR3 reads CASTGLAGGPTDTQYF. The CDR3, as DNA: TGCGCCAGCACTGGACTAGCGGGGGGGCCAACAGATACGCAGTATTTT.

CDR3 coding DNA: TGTGCCAGCAGCTTACTGGGACAAAGCGGGGAGCTGTTTTTT. As protein: CASSLLGQSGELFF. The chain recombines TRBV7-3 with TRBJ2-2; the D gene is possibly TRBD1 (6 bases). Germline V lookup: CDR1 SGHTA, CDR2 FQGTGA. This CDR3 is 14 amino acids long. V was trimmed by 2 bases and J by 7 bases, leaving 11 bases between them.

This chain uses TRBV2 with TRBJ2-1; tentatively, D is TRBD2 (6 bases). CDR1 is SNHLY and CDR2 is FYNNEI in the germline V gene. The CDR3 is made up of 17 amino acids. Trimming shortened V by 7 bases and J by 6 bases, and 25 bases separated the two germline ends. CDR3 sequence: CASKSFPSADSFNEQFF. In DNA form, the CDR3 reads TGTGCCAGCAAGTCTTTCCCTAGCGCGGATTCTTTCAATGAGCAGTTCTTC.

The V gene is TRBV5-1, the J gene TRBJ1-1; 7 bases map to TRBD1. With V trimmed by 3 bases and J by 4 bases, 9 bases remained unmatched. This CDR3 is 15 amino acids long. Germline V gives CDR1 SGHRS, CDR2 YFSETQ. CDR3 protein: CASSSTTGFRTEAFF. The CDR3 nucleotides read TGCGCCAGCAGCTCGACGACAGGGTTCCGCACTGAAGCTTTCTTT. Based on the CDR3 plus reference TRBV5-1 and TRBJ1-1, the full variable domain is KAGVTQTPRYLIKTRGQQVTLSCSPISGHRSVSWYQQTPGQGLQFLFEYFSETQRNKGNFPGRFSGRQFSNSRSEMNVSTLELGDSALYLCASSSTTGFRTEAFFGQGTRLTVV.

The CDR3 nucleotides read TGCGCCAGCAGCCAAGGGCTAGCGGGAGGGAATTACGAGCAGTACTTC. This translates into CASSQGLAGGNYEQYF. The J gene is TRBJ2-7, the V gene TRBV4-1; 12 nucleotides agree with TRBD2. V trimming: 1 base; J trimming: 4 bases; junction bases outside the gene matches: 5. CDR1 and CDR2 from the germline V gene are MGHRA and YSYEKL. This CDR3 is 16 amino acids long.